This T cell receptor beta chain was obtained from a study of blood T cell repertoires in COVID-19. In the study overall: Both acute and convalescent COVID-19 samples were obtained from the United States, Italy and Spain. T cells, B-cell-depleted T cells, or PBMCs supplied cDNA or gDNA.

While infection was still active, Seattle patients were enrolled and then followed longitudinally. Libraries were prepared by immunoSEQ multiplex PCR; TCRdb keeps only in-frame clonotypes and omits some of them. The sample lists 200,000 to 300,000 clones; 80% to 95% were seen once. V lost 1 base and J lost 0, with 14 bases in between. This CDR3 has 16 amino acids. Germline CDR1 and CDR2: SQVTM and ANQGSEA. The V call is TRBV29-1, the J call TRBJ2-3, with D tentatively TRBD2 (6 bases). The sample consisted of peripheral blood. This sequence was found in a man aged 25-40 years with COVID-19, enrolled during active disease. The CDR3 sequence: CSVEAGRGPSTDTQYF. In DNA, the CDR3 is TGCAGCGTTGAAGCGGGGCGGGGACCCAGCACAGATACGCAGTATTTT.